Following are 15 T cell receptor beta chains from one sample sequenced in a study of cytomegalovirus exposure and HLA in healthy donors (dated by TCRdb to the late 2010s). The library was made by the immunoSEQ multiplex PCR assay. For the multiplex PCR, a mixture combining 60 forward primers for TCR Vbeta segments and 13 reverse primers for TCR Jbeta segments was used. TCRdb limited this immuneACCESS table to in-frame rearrangements with V and J called. A share of clones is missing; checked studies link under half to unresolved V genes, and the rest is unexplained. In this sample the table shows 150,000 to 250,000 clones, less than 80% of which occur a single time. The leading ten clones occupy 4% to 4.5% of the sample. Specimen: PBMCs. Receptor source: a woman aged 25 to 39 in good health and CMV-seropositive.

This clone was recorded a few times. The chain uses TRBV7-9 and TRBJ1-1; D is perhaps TRBD1 (6 bases). In germline, CDR1 is SEHNR, CDR2 FQNEAQ (reference sequence). Trimming pared 3 bases from V and 7 bases from J, leaving 21 bases between. This CDR3 is built from 16 residues. CDR3 sequence: CASSFLLAGASNEAFF. The CDR3 DNA follows: TGTGCCAGCAGCTTCTTGTTGGCGGGGGCGTCGAATGAAGCTTTCTTT.

The chain is built from TRBV5-4 and TRBJ2-4, with TRBD1 identical over 10 bases. This CDR3 contains 16 residues. With V trimmed by 2 bases and J by 4 bases, 6 bases remained unmatched. Germline V lookup: CDR1 SGHNT, CDR2 YYREEE (reference sequence). The CDR3 reads CASSFEKDRGKNIQYF. The DNA of the CDR3 is TGTGCCAGCAGCTTCGAGAAGGACAGGGGGAAAAACATTCAGTACTTC.

The chain has TRBV30 and TRBJ1-1, with unresolved D. The germline gives CDR1 GTSNPN, CDR2 SVGIG (reference sequence). V was cut by 5 bases and J by 0 bases, with 7 bases left in between. This CDR3 has 12 amino acids. The CDR3 nucleotides read TGTGCCTGGTGGAGGATGAACACTGAAGCTTTCTTT. Encoded protein: CAWWRMNTEAFF.

The V and J genes are TRBV11-2 and TRBJ2-7, with 9 bases that match TRBD2. V lost 5 bases to trimming and J lost 4 bases; unmatched junction nucleotides: 9. The CDR3 is 15 residues long. CDR1 and CDR2 (germline): SGHAT, FQNNGV. CDR3 residues: CASSPEGSGSYEQYF. The CDR3 coding sequence is TGTGCCAGCAGCCCCGAGGGTAGCGGGAGTTACGAGCAGTACTTC. Filled out from reference TRBV11-2 and TRBJ2-7, the complete variable domain reads EAGVAQSPRYKIIEKRQSVAFWCNPISGHATLYWYQQILGQGPKLLIQFQNNGVVDDSQLPKDRFSAERLKGVDSTLKIQPAKLEDSAVYLCASSPEGSGSYEQYFGPGTRLTVT.

The rearrangement joins TRBV29-1 to TRBJ1-1; possibly TRBD1 for D (5 bases). The CDR3 is 15 amino acids. Trimming removed 2 bases from V and 3 bases from J, with 16 bases in between. Germline V CDR1 and CDR2: SQVTM, ANQGSEA. The DNA for the CDR3 is TGCAGCGTTGAACCTCTGGTAGGGGCACACACTGAAGCTTTCTTT. The encoded protein is CSVEPLVGAHTEAFF. Full variable domain (remainder filled in from reference TRBV29-1 and TRBJ1-1): SAVISQKPSRDICQRGTSLTIQCQVDSQVTMMFWYRQQPGQSLTLIATANQGSEATYESGFVIDKFPISRPNLTFSTLTVSNMSPEDSSIYLCSVEPLVGAHTEAFFGQGTRLTVV.

This CDR3 is CASSWILRTGPQPQHF. CDR3 in DNA: TGTGCCAGCAGCTGGATACTAAGGACAGGGCCTCAGCCCCAGCATTTT. The V call is TRBV7-9, the J call TRBJ1-5, with TRBD1 matching over 8 bases. The CDR3 totals 16 residues. The germline gives CDR1 SEHNR, CDR2 FQNEAQ (reference sequence). The ends lost 4 bases at V and 6 bases at J; junction bases unmatched: 11.

J is TRBJ2-7 and V is TRBV30; D gene ambiguous. The germline V and J ends were trimmed by 5 bases and 0 bases, with 8 bases remaining between them. The length of the CDR3 is 12 residues. CDR1 GTSNPN and CDR2 SVGIG come from the germline V gene (reference sequence). CDR3 sequence: CAWGQHSYEQYF. CDR3 in DNA: TGTGCCTGGGGGCAGCACTCCTACGAGCAGTACTTC.

J is TRBJ1-2 and V is TRBV2; 9 bases are a match to TRBD1. Trimming removed 6 bases from V and 1 base from J; junction bases left unmatched: 6. In germline, CDR1 is SNHLY, CDR2 FYNNEI. This CDR3 region has 15 residues. The CDR3 nucleotides read TGTGCCAGCAGACCGGGACAGGGAAATAACTATGGCTACACCTTC. Translation: CASRPGQGNNYGYTF.

The J gene is TRBJ2-3, the V gene TRBV11-2, with TRBD2 matching 15 bases. With 5 bases clipped from V and 0 bases from J, the junction kept 6 bases outside the gene matches. In germline, CDR1 is SGHAT, CDR2 FQNNGV. This CDR3 region has 18 residues. The CDR3 loop reads CASSRWGLAGGSTDTQYF. CDR3 in DNA: TGTGCCAGCAGCCGTTGGGGACTAGCGGGGGGCAGCACAGATACGCAGTATTTT.

The chain carries TRBV4-1 and TRBJ2-2; D ambiguous. Germline lookup yields CDR1 MGHRA and CDR2 YSYEKL. Deletions cut 4 bases from V and 2 bases from J, with 29 bases between. The CDR3 sequence is 21 residues long. As DNA, the CDR3 is TGCGCCAGCAGCCCAAGACATTTACCCCCAGCTGGAAAGTTCAACACCGGGGAGCTGTTTTTT. This gives the protein CASSPRHLPPAGKFNTGELFF.

The chain uses TRBV7-9 and TRBJ2-7, with a tentative D call TRBD2 (5 bases). V was pared by 1 base and J by 6 bases, with 10 bases between. CDR3 length: 13 residues. Germline values: CDR1 SEHNR, CDR2 FQNEAQ (reference sequence). The DNA for the CDR3 is TGTGCCAGCAGCTTAGTGGGCCGGGGCGAGCAGTACTTC. Its translation: CASSLVGRGEQYF.

The J gene is TRBJ2-6, the V gene TRBV2, with 8 bases identical to TRBD1. With 10 bases clipped from V and 0 bases from J, the junction kept 8 bases outside the gene matches. The CDR3 is 16 amino acids. From germline, CDR1 is SNHLY and CDR2 FYNNEI. CDR3 sequence: CATLGQAHSGANVLTF. The CDR3 DNA sequence: TGTGCCACCCTGGGACAGGCACACTCTGGGGCCAACGTCCTGACTTTC. Full variable domain (outside the CDR3, taken from reference TRBV2 and TRBJ2-6): EPEVTQTPSHQVTQMGQEVILRCVPISNHLYFYWYRQILGQKVEFLVSFYNNEISEKSEIFDDQFSVERPDGSNFTLKIRSTKLEDSAMYFCATLGQAHSGANVLTFGAGSRLTVL.

V gene TRBV7-6 combines with J gene TRBJ2-5, with TRBD2 matching 12 bases. The CDR3 has 16 residues. V shed 5 bases, J shed 5 bases, and the junction held 9 bases outside the gene matches. Germline values: CDR1 SGHVS, CDR2 FNYEAQ. CDR3 coding DNA: TGTGCCAGCAGCCCCCCCCTAGCGGGGGGGCGTGAGACCCAGTACTTC. Its protein product is CASSPPLAGGRETQYF.

The chain combines TRBV11-2 with TRBJ2-1; 10 nucleotides agree with TRBD2. The length of the CDR3 is 15 residues. J lost 6 bases, V lost 7 bases, and 9 bases had no gene match. Germline values: CDR1 SGHAT, CDR2 FQNNGV. The CDR3 DNA sequence: TGTGCCAGCAACCACGAACTAGCGGGAATCAATGAGCAGTTCTTC. Translating gives CASNHELAGINEQFF. Supplemented by reference TRBV11-2 and TRBJ2-1, the full variable domain reads EAGVAQSPRYKIIEKRQSVAFWCNPISGHATLYWYQQILGQGPKLLIQFQNNGVVDDSQLPKDRFSAERLKGVDSTLKIQPAKLEDSAVYLCASNHELAGINEQFFGPGTRLTVL.

V usage is TRBV11-2 and J usage is TRBJ2-7; D may be TRBD1 (6 bases). This CDR3 contains 15 residues. The germline V gene has CDR1 SGHAT and CDR2 FQNNGV. The V gene lost 0 bases and the J gene lost 2 bases, with 11 bases spanning the gap. The CDR3 sequence is CASSLDSGGPYEQYF. The CDR3 DNA reads TGTGCCAGCAGCTTAGATTCTGGGGGCCCCTACGAGCAGTACTTC.